This T cell receptor (beta chain) was sequenced during a study of beta chain features in type 1 diabetes. Study overall: Roughly 98 million sorted cells were examined across all samples. Study-level findings and limits: Cells expressing TCR highly could be over-represented by cDNA sequencing.

This clone was observed a handful of times. Its antigen is undetermined. The V gene's germline CDR1 is MNHNS and CDR2 SASEGT. V dropped 7 bases and J dropped 1; count of bases not matched to a gene: 2. This CDR3 comprises 13 residues. The study reverse transcribed the entire isolated RNA, so it sequenced expressed TCRB transcripts. Generated by immunoSEQ multiplex PCR, the TCRdb table keeps only in-frame clones and is missing some. The repertoire holds a few hundred thousand clones, roughly 9.6% seen once, with 0.015% in the top ten. One heparinised blood draw averaging around 0.12 L was given by each donor.

Material: naive CD4+ T cells from blood. This TCR was recovered from a woman younger than 45 in good health. The chain links TRBV6-1 to TRBJ1-1, with 8 bases aligning to TRBD1. The DNA for the CDR3 is TGTGCCAGCAACGACAGGGGGAACACTGAAGCTTTCTTT. This encodes CASNDRGNTEAFF.